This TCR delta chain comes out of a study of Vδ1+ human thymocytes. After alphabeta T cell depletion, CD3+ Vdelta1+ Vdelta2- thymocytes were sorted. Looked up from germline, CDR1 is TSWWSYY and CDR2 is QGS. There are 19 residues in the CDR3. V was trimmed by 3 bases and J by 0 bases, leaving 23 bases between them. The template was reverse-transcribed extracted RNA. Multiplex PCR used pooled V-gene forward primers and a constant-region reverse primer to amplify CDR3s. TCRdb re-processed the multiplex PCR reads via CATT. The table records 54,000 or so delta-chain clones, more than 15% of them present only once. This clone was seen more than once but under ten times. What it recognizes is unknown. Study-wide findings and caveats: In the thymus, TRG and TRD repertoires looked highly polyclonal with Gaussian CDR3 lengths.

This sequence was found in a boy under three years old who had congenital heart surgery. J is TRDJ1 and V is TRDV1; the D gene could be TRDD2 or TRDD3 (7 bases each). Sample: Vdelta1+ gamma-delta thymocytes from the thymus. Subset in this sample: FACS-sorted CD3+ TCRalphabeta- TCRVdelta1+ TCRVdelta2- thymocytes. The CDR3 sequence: CALGEVPTYLGVNTDKLIF. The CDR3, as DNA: TGTGCTCTTGGGGAGGTTCCTACTTACCTGGGGGTTAACACCGATAAACTCATCTTT.